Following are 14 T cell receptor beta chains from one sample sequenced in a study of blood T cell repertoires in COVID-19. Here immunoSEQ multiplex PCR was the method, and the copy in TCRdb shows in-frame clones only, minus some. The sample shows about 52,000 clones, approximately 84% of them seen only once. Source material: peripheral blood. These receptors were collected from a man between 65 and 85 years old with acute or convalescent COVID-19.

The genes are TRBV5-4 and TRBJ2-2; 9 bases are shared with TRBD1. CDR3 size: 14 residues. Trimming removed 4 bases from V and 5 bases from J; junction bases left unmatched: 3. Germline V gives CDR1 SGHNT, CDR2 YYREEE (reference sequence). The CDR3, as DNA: TGTGCCAGCAGCCGGGACAGGGATACCGGGGAGCTGTTTTTT. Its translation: CASSRDRDTGELFF. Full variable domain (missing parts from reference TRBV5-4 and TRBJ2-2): ETGVTQSPTHLIKTRGQQVTLRCSSQSGHNTVSWYQQALGQGPQFIFQYYREEENGRGNFPPRFSGLQFPNYSSELNVNALELDDSALYLCASSRDRDTGELFFGEGSRLTVL.

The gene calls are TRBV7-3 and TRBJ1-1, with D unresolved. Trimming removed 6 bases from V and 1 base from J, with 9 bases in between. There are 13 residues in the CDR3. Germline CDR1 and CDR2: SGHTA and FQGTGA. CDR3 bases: TGTGCCAGCAGTAAACAGCAGAACACTGAAGCTTTCTTT. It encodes CASSKQQNTEAFF.

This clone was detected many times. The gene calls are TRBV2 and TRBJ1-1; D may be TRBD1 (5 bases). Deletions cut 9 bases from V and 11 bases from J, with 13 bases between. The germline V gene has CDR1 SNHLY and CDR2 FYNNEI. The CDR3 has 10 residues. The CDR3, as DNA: TGTGCCAGTGGGGGAGGGAAGGCTTTCTTT. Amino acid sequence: CASGGGKAFF.

CDR3: CASSPSGNTIYF. The CDR3 DNA is TGTGCCAGCTCTCCCAGTGGAAACACCATATATTTT. The chain couples TRBV7-9 to TRBJ1-3, with D unclear. The CDR3 loop spans 12 amino acids. Germline V CDR1 and CDR2: SEHNR, FQNEAQ (reference sequence). Trimming stripped 8 bases from V and 3 bases from J, with 8 bases between.

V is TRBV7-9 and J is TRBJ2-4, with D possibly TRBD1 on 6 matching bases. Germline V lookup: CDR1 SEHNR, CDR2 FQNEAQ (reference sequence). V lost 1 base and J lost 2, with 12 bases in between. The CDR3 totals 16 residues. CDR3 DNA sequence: TGTGCCAGCAGCTTAGGAGGGGGTTTAACCAAAAACATTCAGTACTTC. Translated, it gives CASSLGGGLTKNIQYF.

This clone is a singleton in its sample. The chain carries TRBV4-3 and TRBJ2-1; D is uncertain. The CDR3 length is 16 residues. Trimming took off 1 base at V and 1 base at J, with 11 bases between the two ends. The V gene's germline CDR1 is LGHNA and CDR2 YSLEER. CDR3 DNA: TGCGCCAGCAGCCAAGCCCAGCGCGGTTCCTACAATGAGCAGTTCTTC. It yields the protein CASSQAQRGSYNEQFF.

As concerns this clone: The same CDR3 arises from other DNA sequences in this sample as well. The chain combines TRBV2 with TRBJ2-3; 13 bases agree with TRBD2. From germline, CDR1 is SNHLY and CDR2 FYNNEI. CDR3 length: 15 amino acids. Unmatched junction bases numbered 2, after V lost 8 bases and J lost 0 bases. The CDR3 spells CASQGLAGSTDTQYF. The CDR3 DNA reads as TGTGCCAGCCAGGGACTAGCGGGAAGCACAGATACGCAGTATTTT. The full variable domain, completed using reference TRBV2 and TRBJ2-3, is EPEVTQTPSHQVTQMGQEVILRCVPISNHLYFYWYRQILGQKVEFLVSFYNNEISEKSEIFDDQFSVERPDGSNFTLKIRSTKLEDSAMYFCASQGLAGSTDTQYFGPGTRLTVL.

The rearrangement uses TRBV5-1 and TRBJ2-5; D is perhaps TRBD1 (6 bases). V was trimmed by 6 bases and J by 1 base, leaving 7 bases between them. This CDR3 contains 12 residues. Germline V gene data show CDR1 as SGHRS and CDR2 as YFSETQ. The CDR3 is CASTDSQETQYF. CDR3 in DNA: TGCGCCAGCACGGACAGCCAAGAGACCCAGTACTTC.

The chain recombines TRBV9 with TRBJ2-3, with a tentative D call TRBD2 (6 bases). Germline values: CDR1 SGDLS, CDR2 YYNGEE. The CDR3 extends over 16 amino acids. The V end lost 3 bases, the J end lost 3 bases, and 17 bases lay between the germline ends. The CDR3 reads CASSASVGLATDTQYF. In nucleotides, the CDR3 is TGTGCCAGCAGCGCCTCCGTTGGTCTAGCGACAGATACGCAGTATTTT.

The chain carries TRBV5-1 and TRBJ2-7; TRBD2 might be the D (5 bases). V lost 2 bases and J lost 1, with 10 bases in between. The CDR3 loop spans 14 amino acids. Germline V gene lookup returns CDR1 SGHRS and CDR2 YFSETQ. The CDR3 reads CASSLAGESYEQYV. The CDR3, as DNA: TGCGCCAGCAGCTTAGCCGGGGAATCCTACGAGCAGTACGTC.

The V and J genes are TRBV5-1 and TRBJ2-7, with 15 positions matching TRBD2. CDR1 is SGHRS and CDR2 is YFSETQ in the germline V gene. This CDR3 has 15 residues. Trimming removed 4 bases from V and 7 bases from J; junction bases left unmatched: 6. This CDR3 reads CASSPGLAGGIEQYF. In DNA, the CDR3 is TGCGCCAGCAGCCCCGGACTAGCGGGAGGGATTGAGCAGTACTTC. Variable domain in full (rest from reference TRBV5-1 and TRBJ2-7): KAGVTQTPRYLIKTRGQQVTLSCSPISGHRSVSWYQQTPGQGLQFLFEYFSETQRNKGNFPGRFSGRQFSNSRSEMNVSTLELGDSALYLCASSPGLAGGIEQYFGPGTRLTVT.

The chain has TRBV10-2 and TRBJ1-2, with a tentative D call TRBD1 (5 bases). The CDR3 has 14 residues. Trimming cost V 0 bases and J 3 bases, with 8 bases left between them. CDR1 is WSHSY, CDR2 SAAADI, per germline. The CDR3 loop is CASSESDRYYGYTF. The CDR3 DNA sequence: TGCGCCAGCAGTGAGTCTGACAGATACTATGGCTACACCTTC.

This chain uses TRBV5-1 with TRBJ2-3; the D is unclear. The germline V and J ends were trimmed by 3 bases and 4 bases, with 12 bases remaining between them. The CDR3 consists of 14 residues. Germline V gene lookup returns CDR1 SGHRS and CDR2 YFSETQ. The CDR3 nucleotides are TGCGCCAGCAGCTCAATTTGGCCCCCAGATACGCAGTATTTT. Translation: CASSSIWPPDTQYF.

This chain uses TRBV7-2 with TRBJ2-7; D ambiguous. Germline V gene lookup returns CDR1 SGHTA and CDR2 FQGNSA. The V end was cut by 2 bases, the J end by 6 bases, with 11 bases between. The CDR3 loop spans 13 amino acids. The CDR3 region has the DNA TGTGCCAGCAGCTTAAATATAATCAGCGAGCAGTACGTC. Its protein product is CASSLNIISEQYV.